Listed below are T cell receptor beta chains from one sample, sequenced in a study of blood T cell repertoires in COVID-19. Assay: immunoSEQ multiplex PCR; the TCRdb copy retains only in-frame clones and omits some. The table has over 60,000 clones, around 80% seen once. Sequenced sample: peripheral blood. The receptor set was obtained from a human donor in a cohort sampled during active COVID-19. CDR3s include the opening cysteine and the closing phenylalanine or tryptophan. Fields, in order: J gene, clone size, V gene, D gene, CDR3 DNA, CDR3 protein. The D gene is left open where the match is weak. Expanded clones are given a class, and other clones once, few, many or no size at all.

j_call: TRBJ2-7; clone_size: .; v_call: TRBV24-1; d_call: .; cdr3_nt: TGTGCCAAGTCTCCGGAGAAGCCTCAAGAGCAGTACTTC; cdr3_aa: CAKSPEKPQEQYF
j_call: TRBJ1-3; clone_size: .; v_call: TRBV19; d_call: .; cdr3_nt: TGTGCCAGTAGTATGGACACATCTACTGGAAACACCATATATTTT; cdr3_aa: CASSMDTSTGNTIYF
j_call: TRBJ2-7; clone_size: .; v_call: TRBV11-2; d_call: .; cdr3_nt: TGTGCCAGCAGCCTAGGACAGAGCTCCTACGAGCAGTACTTC; cdr3_aa: CASSLGQSSYEQYF
j_call: TRBJ2-7; clone_size: .; v_call: TRBV5-1; d_call: TRBD1; cdr3_nt: TGCGCCAGCAGCTTGGGGGACAGGTTCCCCTACGAGCAGTACTTC; cdr3_aa: CASSLGDRFPYEQYF
j_call: TRBJ2-3; clone_size: .; v_call: TRBV4-1; d_call: TRBD1; cdr3_nt: TGCGCCAGCAGCCAAGATCCGGAACAGGGGGAGGATACGCAGTATTTT; cdr3_aa: CASSQDPEQGEDTQYF
j_call: TRBJ1-4; clone_size: few; v_call: TRBV2; d_call: TRBD1; cdr3_nt: TGTGCCAGTGCCCTGGGACAGGTTAATGAAAAACTGTTTTTT; cdr3_aa: CASALGQVNEKLFF
j_call: TRBJ1-1; clone_size: .; v_call: TRBV6-5; d_call: .; cdr3_nt: TGTGCCAGCAGCCGGGGGATATGGAACACTGAAGCTTTCTTT; cdr3_aa: CASSRGIWNTEAFF
j_call: TRBJ1-4; clone_size: .; v_call: TRBV5-6; d_call: .; cdr3_nt: TGTGCCAGCAGCTTGTGGGAGGGGCAAAGGGAAAAACTGTTTTTT; cdr3_aa: CASSLWEGQREKLFF
j_call: TRBJ2-2; clone_size: .; v_call: TRBV12-2; d_call: .; cdr3_nt: TGTGCAAGTCGCTTACCAATCACCGGGGAAGACGGGGAGCTGTTTTTT; cdr3_aa: CASRLPITGEDGELFF
j_call: TRBJ2-7; clone_size: .; v_call: TRBV6-5; d_call: .; cdr3_nt: TGTGCCAGCAGTTCCCAGGTGGCGCAGTCCTACGAGCAGTACTTC; cdr3_aa: CASSSQVAQSYEQYF
j_call: TRBJ1-5; clone_size: .; v_call: TRBV19; d_call: .; cdr3_nt: TGTGCCAGTAGCCCCGGGAGTAATCAGCCCCAGCATTTT; cdr3_aa: CASSPGSNQPQHF
j_call: TRBJ2-7; clone_size: .; v_call: TRBV18; d_call: .; cdr3_nt: TGTGCCAGCTCATCCGGAGGGAGCTCCTACGAGCAGTACTTC; cdr3_aa: CASSSGGSSYEQYF
j_call: TRBJ1-1; clone_size: .; v_call: TRBV5-6; d_call: TRBD1; cdr3_nt: TGTGCCAGCAGCTTGTACAGGGGTATGAACACTGAAGCTTTCTTT; cdr3_aa: CASSLYRGMNTEAFF
j_call: TRBJ1-6; clone_size: .; v_call: TRBV7-9; d_call: TRBD1; cdr3_nt: TGTGCCAGCAGCCCTGGACAGGTTAATTCACCCCTCCACTTT; cdr3_aa: CASSPGQVNSPLHF
j_call: TRBJ2-5; clone_size: .; v_call: TRBV14; d_call: TRBD2; cdr3_nt: TGTGCCAGCAGCCAAGGTTTAGCGGGGGCCGGGGAGACCCAGTACTTC; cdr3_aa: CASSQGLAGAGETQYF
j_call: TRBJ2-5; clone_size: .; v_call: TRBV5-6; d_call: .; cdr3_nt: TGTGCCAGCAGCTCCAGCCTGGGGGGGCGAGAGACCCAGTACTTC; cdr3_aa: CASSSSLGGRETQYF
j_call: TRBJ2-1; clone_size: .; v_call: TRBV6-5; d_call: .; cdr3_nt: TGTGCCAGCAGTTTTCGCACAGGTTACAATGAGCAGTTCTTC; cdr3_aa: CASSFRTGYNEQFF
j_call: TRBJ1-2; clone_size: .; v_call: TRBV3-1/TRBV3-2; d_call: .; cdr3_nt: TGTGCCAGCAGCCACGACCCTGCGGGGGGCTACACCTTC; cdr3_aa: CASSHDPAGGYTF
j_call: TRBJ2-7; clone_size: .; v_call: TRBV10-3; d_call: .; cdr3_nt: TGTGCCATCAGTCAGAACGACGAGCAGTACTTC; cdr3_aa: CAISQNDEQYF
j_call: TRBJ2-6; clone_size: .; v_call: TRBV6-1; d_call: .; cdr3_nt: TGTGCCAGCAGTGATGCAGCTGGGGCCAACGTCCTGACTTTC; cdr3_aa: CASSDAAGANVLTF
j_call: TRBJ2-7; clone_size: .; v_call: TRBV5-4; d_call: .; cdr3_nt: TGTGCCAGCAGCTTGCAGGACCGCCCGGGAGAGCAGTACTTC; cdr3_aa: CASSLQDRPGEQYF
j_call: TRBJ2-7; clone_size: .; v_call: TRBV5-1; d_call: TRBD2; cdr3_nt: TGCGCCAGCAGCGAGAGGACTAGCGGGACCTACGAGCAGTACTTC; cdr3_aa: CASSERTSGTYEQYF
j_call: TRBJ1-5; clone_size: .; v_call: TRBV4-3; d_call: .; cdr3_nt: TGCGCCAGCAGCCAAGAGTTAAATCAGCCCCAGCATTTT; cdr3_aa: CASSQELNQPQHF
j_call: TRBJ2-7; clone_size: .; v_call: TRBV2; d_call: TRBD1; cdr3_nt: TGTGCCAGCAGTGATGGACAGGTAGCCCCGGGCGAGCAGTACTTC; cdr3_aa: CASSDGQVAPGEQYF
j_call: TRBJ1-2; clone_size: once; v_call: TRBV5-6; d_call: .; cdr3_nt: TGTGCCAGCAGCCCCGGTAAGCGGGATGGCTACACCTTC; cdr3_aa: CASSPGKRDGYTF
j_call: TRBJ1-2; clone_size: .; v_call: TRBV6-5; d_call: TRBD1; cdr3_nt: TGTGCCAGCAGTTACTGGGGGACAGGGGATTACTATGGCTACACCTTC; cdr3_aa: CASSYWGTGDYYGYTF
j_call: TRBJ2-7; clone_size: .; v_call: TRBV2; d_call: TRBD1; cdr3_nt: TGTGCCAGCAGTCGGGACAGTGCCTACTACGAGCAGTACTTC; cdr3_aa: CASSRDSAYYEQYF
j_call: TRBJ1-2; clone_size: .; v_call: TRBV2; d_call: .; cdr3_nt: TGTGCCAGCAGCGTTTATGGGCAGGATTATGGCTACACCTTC; cdr3_aa: CASSVYGQDYGYTF
j_call: TRBJ2-7; clone_size: .; v_call: TRBV2; d_call: .; cdr3_nt: TGTGCCAGCAGACATGACAGTCTACGCTCCTACGAGCAGTACTTC; cdr3_aa: CASRHDSLRSYEQYF
j_call: TRBJ2-1; clone_size: .; v_call: TRBV7-9; d_call: TRBD1; cdr3_nt: TGTGCCAGCAGCAGCCGGACAGGGGAGACCTCCTACAATGAGCAGTTCTTC; cdr3_aa: CASSSRTGETSYNEQFF
j_call: TRBJ2-7; clone_size: .; v_call: TRBV10-3; d_call: .; cdr3_nt: TGTGCCACCAAGGACATATCCTACGAGCAGTACTTC; cdr3_aa: CATKDISYEQYF
j_call: TRBJ2-7; clone_size: .; v_call: TRBV5-1; d_call: TRBD1; cdr3_nt: TGCGCCAGCAGCTTGGACCCGGGACAGGGAGCCATCGAGCAGTACTTC; cdr3_aa: CASSLDPGQGAIEQYF
j_call: TRBJ1-1; clone_size: .; v_call: TRBV11-2; d_call: TRBD1; cdr3_nt: TGTGCCAGCAGCCGCCGGGACAGGGGTAACACTGAAGCTTTCTTT; cdr3_aa: CASSRRDRGNTEAFF
j_call: TRBJ1-2; clone_size: .; v_call: TRBV18; d_call: TRBD1; cdr3_nt: TGTGCCAGCTCCGGACAGGGTAAAAACTATGGCTACACCTTC; cdr3_aa: CASSGQGKNYGYTF
j_call: TRBJ1-1; clone_size: .; v_call: TRBV18; d_call: .; cdr3_nt: TGTGCCAGCTCAGGACCCCGCGGGACTGAAGCTTTCTTT; cdr3_aa: CASSGPRGTEAFF